What follows is one T cell receptor (beta chain) and its context. Antigen: not known. Germline V CDR1 and CDR2: SGHVS, FQNEAQ. The CDR3 sequence is 17 residues long. The data were obtained in a study of monozygotic twins with inflammatory bowel disease. Findings and limits, study-wide: T cell subtypes were not distinguishable in this analysis.

From the 5' RACE reads, TCRdb lists one entry per CDR3 protein and no DNA. This listing includes 330,000 or so distinct CDR3 sequences. The gene calls are TRBV7-8 and TRBJ2-1; the D call of TRBD2 rests on TCRdb alone, since no DNA is present to check it. The sample comprised blood. This TCR was recovered from a human donor with ulcerative colitis or Crohn's disease, or a healthy co-twin of an affected twin (not recorded which). CDR3 sequence reads: CASSPRLAGGPWNEQFF.